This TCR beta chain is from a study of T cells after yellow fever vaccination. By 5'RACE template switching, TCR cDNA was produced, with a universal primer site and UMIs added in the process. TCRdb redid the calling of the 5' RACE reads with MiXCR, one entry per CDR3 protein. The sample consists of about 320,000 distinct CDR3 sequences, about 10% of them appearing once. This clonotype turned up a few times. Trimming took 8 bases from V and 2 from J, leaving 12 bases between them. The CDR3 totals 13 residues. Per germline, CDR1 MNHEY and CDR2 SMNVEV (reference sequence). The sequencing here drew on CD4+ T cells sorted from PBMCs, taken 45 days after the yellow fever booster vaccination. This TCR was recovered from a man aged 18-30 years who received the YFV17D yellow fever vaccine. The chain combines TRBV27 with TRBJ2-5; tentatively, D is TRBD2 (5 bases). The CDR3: CASRGLGQETQYF. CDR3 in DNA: TGTGCCAGCCGTGGACTGGGTCAAGAGACCCAGTACTTC.